The rows below give T cell receptor beta chains drawn from one sample of a study of molecular identifiers for immune sequencing clone quantification. Via MiXCR, TCRdb re-called the PCR reads, giving one row per CDR3 protein. This table holds about 65,000 distinct CDR3 sequences, less than 20% found once. The sample was naive CD8+ T cells from blood, with Jurkat cell RNA spiked in. The receptor set was obtained from a human donor in good health. Some libraries in this study had Jurkat cell RNA spiked in. The CDR3 runs from the conserved cysteine through the conserved F or W. Each record gives: V gene, J gene, clone size, D gene, CDR3 DNA, CDR3 protein. A D gene is named only where the DNA matches it firmly. Only some rows state a clone size, as once, few, many or a class for expanded clones.

>TRBV7-9|TRBJ2-3|many|TRBD2
TGTGCCAGCAGCTTCCCACTGGGACTAGCGACTAGCACAGATACGCAGTATTTT
CASSFPLGLATSTDTQYF
>TRBV4-3|TRBJ2-1|many|.
TGCGCCAGCAGCCAAAGGCCAGTAGCGGAGATCAATGAGCAGTTCTTC
CASSQRPVAEINEQFF
>TRBV27|TRBJ2-7|many|TRBD2
TGTGCCAGCAGTTTGGCTCCGGGACTAGACGAGCAGTACTTC
CASSLAPGLDEQYF
>TRBV10-3|TRBJ2-7|many|TRBD2
TGTGCCATCAGGCCCCGGGAGGGCCCCCCCGAGCAGTACTTC
CAIRPREGPPEQYF
>TRBV4-1|TRBJ2-7|many|TRBD1
TGCGCCAGCAGCCAAGGGGGACAGGGGGCTTACGAGCAGTACTTC
CASSQGGQGAYEQYF
>TRBV11-1|TRBJ1-1|.|.
TGTGCCAGCAAAAGCCCGGGCACTGAAGCTTTCTTT
CASKSPGTEAFF
>TRBV29-1|TRBJ2-1|many|TRBD2
TGCAGCTCATCCCCGCGGGAGGGCCGATACAATGAGCAGTTCTTC
CSSSPREGRYNEQFF
>TRBV30|TRBJ2-7|many|TRBD1
TGTGCCTGGACCTCGGGACAGGGGGTCTACGAGCAGTACTTC
CAWTSGQGVYEQYF
>TRBV9|TRBJ1-1|many|.
TGTGCCAGCAGCGTGTCGGGGGCAATGAACACTGAAGCTTTCTTT
CASSVSGAMNTEAFF
>TRBV9|TRBJ2-3|many|TRBD2
TGTGCCAGCAGCGTTGGACTAGCGGGGCGGCCGGATACGCAGTATTTT
CASSVGLAGRPDTQYF
>TRBV29-1|TRBJ2-7|many|.
TGCAGCGTTGAAGAGCACAGGGTCAGAGGGTCCTACGAGCAGTACTTC
CSVEEHRVRGSYEQYF
>TRBV7-9|TRBJ2-1|many|.
TGTGCCAGCAGCAACGGACAGATATACAATGAGCAGTTCTTC
CASSNGQIYNEQFF
>TRBV29-1|TRBJ1-1|.|.
TGCGGCGTTGAGTACAGGGTGGAATACACTGAAGCTTCCTTT
CGVEYRVEYTEASF
>TRBV11-2|TRBJ2-3|many|.
TGTGCCAGCAGCTTTCCCCAGAAGGTTTTCACGCAGTATTTT
CASSFPQKVFTQYF
>TRBV12-3/TRBV12-4|TRBJ1-1|few|.
TGTGCCAGCAGTTTAGTGACACCTGAAGCTTTCTTT
CASSLVTPEAFF
>TRBV30|TRBJ2-3|many|.
TGTGCCTGGAGTTTCCTTGACCCTACGCAGTATTTT
CAWSFLDPTQYF
>TRBV5-1|TRBJ1-1|.|.
TGCGCCAGCAGCTTGCGGGGGAACACTGAAGCTTTCTTT
CASSLRGNTEAFF
>TRBV4-1|TRBJ1-1|many|.
TGCGCCAGCAGCCAAGTTACTACACAAACTGAAGCTTTCTTT
CASSQVTTQTEAFF
>TRBV7-9|TRBJ1-1|few|.
TGTGCCAGCAGCCGAACATTGAACACTGGAGCTTTCTTT
CASSRTLNTGAFF
>TRBV29-1|TRBJ1-3|many|.
TGCAGCGTTGAATCGGGGGTTGGAAACACCATATATTTT
CSVESGVGNTIYF
>TRBV28|TRBJ2-7|.|.
TGTGCCAGCAGTTCTAGCTACGAGCAGTGCTTC
CASSSSYEQCF
>TRBV27|TRBJ2-7|many|.
TGTGCCAGCAGTTTATCTAGGCAGGGCGAGCAGTACTTC
CASSLSRQGEQYF
>TRBV4-1|TRBJ2-2|many|.
TGCGCCAGCAGCCAAGAGGGCAGGGGATATGGGACCGGGGAGCTGTTTTTT
CASSQEGRGYGTGELFF
>TRBV29-1|TRBJ1-3|many|.
TGCAGCGTGTCGGGGCCCTCCTCTGGAAACACCATATATTTT
CSVSGPSSGNTIYF
>TRBV14|TRBJ2-7|many|TRBD1
TGTGCCAGCAGCCAGTTTTCAGGGGGCCCTGGTTACGAGCAGTACTTC
CASSQFSGGPGYEQYF
>TRBV7-2|TRBJ1-6|many|.
TGTGCCAGCAGCTTAGAAGTCCTCCGGATGAATTCACCCCTCCACTTT
CASSLEVLRMNSPLHF
>TRBV19|TRBJ1-2|few|TRBD1
TGTGCCAGTAGTTTGACTCCGGGACAGGTAACTGGCTACACCTTC
CASSLTPGQVTGYTF
>TRBV11-3|TRBJ2-3|many|TRBD2
TGTGCCAGCAGCCCACGGACTAGCGAGAGCACAGATACGCAGTATTTT
CASSPRTSESTDTQYF
>TRBV7-9|TRBJ2-5|many|.
TGTGCCAGCAGCTTAGTTTACAGGGCCCCCGAGACCCAGTACTTC
CASSLVYRAPETQYF
>TRBV29-1|TRBJ2-2|many|TRBD1
TGCAGCGTTGTAGGGGGCAACGGGGAGCTGTTTTTT
CSVVGGNGELFF
>TRBV7-6|TRBJ2-3|.|TRBD2
TGTGCCAGCAGCCCGGGGACTAGCGGAATACTAGGCGCAGATACGCAGTATTTT
CASSPGTSGILGADTQYF
>TRBV7-6|TRBJ2-3|many|TRBD2
TGTGCCAGCAGCCTTTTTCCCGCCCAGAGTAGCGGGATAATAGATACGCAGTATTTT
CASSLFPAQSSGIIDTQYF
>TRBV6-4|TRBJ1-2|.|.
TGTGCCAGCAGTGAAGGGGGGAGCCACTCTGGCTACACCTTC
CASSEGGSHSGYTF
>TRBV27|TRBJ1-5|many|TRBD1
TGTGCCAGCAGTTTCCAGGGGGCGAGTGGTAGCAATCAGCCCCAGCATTTT
CASSFQGASGSNQPQHF
>TRBV7-9|TRBJ1-1|many|.
TGTGCCAGCAGTAGTTGGGGGGGGCAGACGAACACTGAAGCTTTCTTT
CASSSWGGQTNTEAFF
>TRBV7-9|TRBJ2-5|many|.
TGTGCCAGCAGCTTTTCGTACACTCGACCAACAGACCAAGAGACCCAGTACTTC
CASSFSYTRPTDQETQYF
>TRBV30|TRBJ2-2|few|TRBD2
TGTGCCTGGGGCGTAGCGGGATGGGAGCTGTTTTTT
CAWGVAGWELFF
>TRBV5-1|TRBJ2-7|many|.
TGCGCCAGCAGCTTATCTACTACCACCTACGAGCAGTACTTC
CASSLSTTTYEQYF
>TRBV19|TRBJ2-6|medium-sized|.
TGTGCCAGTAGTATGGTGGACAGGTGGACTACCAACTACTCTGGGGCCAACGTCCTGACTTTC
CASSMVDRWTTNYSGANVLTF
>TRBV12-3/TRBV12-4|TRBJ1-1|few|.
TGTGCCAGCACGATTCCCCTAGGGTTGGGTTATGGTGAAGCTTTCTTT
CASTIPLGLGYGEAFF
>TRBV11-2|TRBJ1-2|many|.
TGTGCCAGCAGCTTAGGGCACTTGGGGGAGCTTGGCTACACCTTC
CASSLGHLGELGYTF
>TRBV5-6|TRBJ2-1|few|TRBD2
TGTGCCAGCAGCTTACCGGGACTAGTGGCCTACAATGAGCAGTTCTTC
CASSLPGLVAYNEQFF